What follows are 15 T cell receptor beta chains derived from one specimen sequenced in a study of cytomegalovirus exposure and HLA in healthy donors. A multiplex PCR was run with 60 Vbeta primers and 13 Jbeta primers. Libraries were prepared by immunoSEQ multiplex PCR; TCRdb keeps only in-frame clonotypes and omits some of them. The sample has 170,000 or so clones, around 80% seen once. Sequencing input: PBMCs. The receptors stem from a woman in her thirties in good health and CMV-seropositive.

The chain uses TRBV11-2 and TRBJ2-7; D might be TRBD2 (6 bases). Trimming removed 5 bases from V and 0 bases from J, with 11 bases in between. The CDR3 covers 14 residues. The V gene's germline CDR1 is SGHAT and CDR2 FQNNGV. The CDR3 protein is CASSPWDSSYEQYF. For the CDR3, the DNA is TGTGCCAGCAGCCCCTGGGACTCCTCCTACGAGCAGTACTTC.

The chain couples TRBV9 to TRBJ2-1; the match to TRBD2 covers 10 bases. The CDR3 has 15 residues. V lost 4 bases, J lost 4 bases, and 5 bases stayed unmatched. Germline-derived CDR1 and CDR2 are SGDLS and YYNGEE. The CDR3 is CASSPGTSVYNEQFF. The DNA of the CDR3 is TGTGCCAGCAGCCCAGGGACTAGCGTGTACAATGAGCAGTTCTTC.

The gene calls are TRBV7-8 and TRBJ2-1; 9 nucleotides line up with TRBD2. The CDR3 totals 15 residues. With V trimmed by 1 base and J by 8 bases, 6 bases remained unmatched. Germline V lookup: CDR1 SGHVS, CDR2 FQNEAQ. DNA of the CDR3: TGTGCCAGCAGCTTAGGGTCTAGCGGGAAGCATGAGCAGTTCTTC. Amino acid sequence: CASSLGSSGKHEQFF.

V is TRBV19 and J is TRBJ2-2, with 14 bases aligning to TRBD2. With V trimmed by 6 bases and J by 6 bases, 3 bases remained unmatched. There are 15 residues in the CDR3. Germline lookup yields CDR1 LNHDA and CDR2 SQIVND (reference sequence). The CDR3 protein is CASRMGLAGAGELFF. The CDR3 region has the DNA TGTGCCAGTAGGATGGGACTAGCGGGAGCCGGGGAGCTGTTTTTT. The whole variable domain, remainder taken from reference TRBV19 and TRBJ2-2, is DGGITQSPKYLFRKEGQNVTLSCEQNLNHDAMYWYRQDPGQGLRLIYYSQIVNDFQKGDIAEGYSVSREKKESFPLTVTSAQKNPTAFYLCASRMGLAGAGELFFGEGSRLTVL.

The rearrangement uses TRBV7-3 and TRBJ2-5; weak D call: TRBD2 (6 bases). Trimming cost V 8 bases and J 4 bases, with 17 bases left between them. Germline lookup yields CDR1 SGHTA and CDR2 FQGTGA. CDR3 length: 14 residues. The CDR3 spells CASAKRAPGETQYF. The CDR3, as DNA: TGTGCCAGCGCGAAGCGGGCTCCCGGAGAGACCCAGTACTTC.

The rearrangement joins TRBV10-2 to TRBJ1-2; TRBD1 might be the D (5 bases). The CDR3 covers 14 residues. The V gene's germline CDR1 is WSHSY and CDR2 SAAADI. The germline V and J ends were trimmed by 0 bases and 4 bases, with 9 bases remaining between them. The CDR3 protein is CASSESGQIYGYTF. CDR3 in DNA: TGCGCCAGCAGTGAGTCGGGGCAGATCTATGGCTACACCTTC.

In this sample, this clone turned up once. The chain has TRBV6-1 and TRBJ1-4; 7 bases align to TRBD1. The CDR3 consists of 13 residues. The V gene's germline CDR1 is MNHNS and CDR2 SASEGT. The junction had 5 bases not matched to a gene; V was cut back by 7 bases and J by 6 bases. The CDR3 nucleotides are TGTGCCAGCACAGGACAGGTTCATGAAAAACTGTTTTTT. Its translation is CASTGQVHEKLFF.

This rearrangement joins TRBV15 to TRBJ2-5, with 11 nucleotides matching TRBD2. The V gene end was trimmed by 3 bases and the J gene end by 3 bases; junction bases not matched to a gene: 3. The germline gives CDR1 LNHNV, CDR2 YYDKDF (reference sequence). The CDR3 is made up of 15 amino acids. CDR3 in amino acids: CATSSLAGGKETQYF. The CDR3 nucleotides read TGTGCCACCAGCAGTCTAGCGGGGGGCAAAGAGACCCAGTACTTC.

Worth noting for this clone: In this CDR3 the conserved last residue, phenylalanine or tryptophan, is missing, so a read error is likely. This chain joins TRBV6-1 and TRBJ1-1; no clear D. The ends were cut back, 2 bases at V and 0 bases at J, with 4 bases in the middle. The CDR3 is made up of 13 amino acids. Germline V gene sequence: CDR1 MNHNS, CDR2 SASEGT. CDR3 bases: TGTGCCAGCAGTGAACAGGTGAACACTGAAGCTTTCCTT. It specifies CASSEQVNTEAFL.

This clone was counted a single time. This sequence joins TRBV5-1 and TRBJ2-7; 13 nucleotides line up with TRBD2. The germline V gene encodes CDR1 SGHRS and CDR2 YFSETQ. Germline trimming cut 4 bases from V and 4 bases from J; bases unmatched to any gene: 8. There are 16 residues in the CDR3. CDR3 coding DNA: TGCGCCAGCAGCGTTGGACTAGCGGGAGTGGGGTACGAGCAGTACTTC. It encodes CASSVGLAGVGYEQYF.

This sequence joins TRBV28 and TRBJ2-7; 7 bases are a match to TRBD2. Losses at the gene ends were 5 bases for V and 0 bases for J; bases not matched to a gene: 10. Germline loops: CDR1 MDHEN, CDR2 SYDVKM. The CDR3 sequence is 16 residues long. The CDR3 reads CASSPPQAGSSYEQYF. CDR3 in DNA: TGTGCCAGCAGTCCACCCCAAGCGGGAAGCTCCTACGAGCAGTACTTC.

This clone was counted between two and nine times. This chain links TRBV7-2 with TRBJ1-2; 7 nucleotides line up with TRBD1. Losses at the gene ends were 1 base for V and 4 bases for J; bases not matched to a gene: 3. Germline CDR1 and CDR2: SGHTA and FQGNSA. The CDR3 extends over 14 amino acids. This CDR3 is CASSLEGTVYGYTF. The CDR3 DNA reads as TGTGCCAGCAGCTTAGAGGGGACAGTCTATGGCTACACCTTC.

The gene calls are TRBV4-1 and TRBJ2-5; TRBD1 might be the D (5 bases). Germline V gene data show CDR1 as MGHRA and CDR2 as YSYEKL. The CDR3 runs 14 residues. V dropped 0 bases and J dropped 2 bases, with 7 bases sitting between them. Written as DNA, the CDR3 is TGCGCCAGCAGCCAAGAAGGGGTTCAAGAGACCCAGTACTTC. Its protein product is CASSQEGVQETQYF.

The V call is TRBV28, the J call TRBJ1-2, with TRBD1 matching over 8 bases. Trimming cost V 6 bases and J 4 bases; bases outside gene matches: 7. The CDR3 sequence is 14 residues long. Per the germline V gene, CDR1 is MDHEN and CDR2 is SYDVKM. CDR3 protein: CASRPGGAGYGYTF. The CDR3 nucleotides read TGTGCCAGCAGACCAGGGGGCGCGGGCTATGGCTACACCTTC.

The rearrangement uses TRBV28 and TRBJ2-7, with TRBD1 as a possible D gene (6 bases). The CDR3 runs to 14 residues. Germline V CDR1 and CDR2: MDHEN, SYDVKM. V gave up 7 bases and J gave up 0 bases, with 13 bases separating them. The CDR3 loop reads CASTIDRSSYEQYF. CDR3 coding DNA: TGTGCCAGCACCATTGACAGGAGCTCCTACGAGCAGTACTTC.